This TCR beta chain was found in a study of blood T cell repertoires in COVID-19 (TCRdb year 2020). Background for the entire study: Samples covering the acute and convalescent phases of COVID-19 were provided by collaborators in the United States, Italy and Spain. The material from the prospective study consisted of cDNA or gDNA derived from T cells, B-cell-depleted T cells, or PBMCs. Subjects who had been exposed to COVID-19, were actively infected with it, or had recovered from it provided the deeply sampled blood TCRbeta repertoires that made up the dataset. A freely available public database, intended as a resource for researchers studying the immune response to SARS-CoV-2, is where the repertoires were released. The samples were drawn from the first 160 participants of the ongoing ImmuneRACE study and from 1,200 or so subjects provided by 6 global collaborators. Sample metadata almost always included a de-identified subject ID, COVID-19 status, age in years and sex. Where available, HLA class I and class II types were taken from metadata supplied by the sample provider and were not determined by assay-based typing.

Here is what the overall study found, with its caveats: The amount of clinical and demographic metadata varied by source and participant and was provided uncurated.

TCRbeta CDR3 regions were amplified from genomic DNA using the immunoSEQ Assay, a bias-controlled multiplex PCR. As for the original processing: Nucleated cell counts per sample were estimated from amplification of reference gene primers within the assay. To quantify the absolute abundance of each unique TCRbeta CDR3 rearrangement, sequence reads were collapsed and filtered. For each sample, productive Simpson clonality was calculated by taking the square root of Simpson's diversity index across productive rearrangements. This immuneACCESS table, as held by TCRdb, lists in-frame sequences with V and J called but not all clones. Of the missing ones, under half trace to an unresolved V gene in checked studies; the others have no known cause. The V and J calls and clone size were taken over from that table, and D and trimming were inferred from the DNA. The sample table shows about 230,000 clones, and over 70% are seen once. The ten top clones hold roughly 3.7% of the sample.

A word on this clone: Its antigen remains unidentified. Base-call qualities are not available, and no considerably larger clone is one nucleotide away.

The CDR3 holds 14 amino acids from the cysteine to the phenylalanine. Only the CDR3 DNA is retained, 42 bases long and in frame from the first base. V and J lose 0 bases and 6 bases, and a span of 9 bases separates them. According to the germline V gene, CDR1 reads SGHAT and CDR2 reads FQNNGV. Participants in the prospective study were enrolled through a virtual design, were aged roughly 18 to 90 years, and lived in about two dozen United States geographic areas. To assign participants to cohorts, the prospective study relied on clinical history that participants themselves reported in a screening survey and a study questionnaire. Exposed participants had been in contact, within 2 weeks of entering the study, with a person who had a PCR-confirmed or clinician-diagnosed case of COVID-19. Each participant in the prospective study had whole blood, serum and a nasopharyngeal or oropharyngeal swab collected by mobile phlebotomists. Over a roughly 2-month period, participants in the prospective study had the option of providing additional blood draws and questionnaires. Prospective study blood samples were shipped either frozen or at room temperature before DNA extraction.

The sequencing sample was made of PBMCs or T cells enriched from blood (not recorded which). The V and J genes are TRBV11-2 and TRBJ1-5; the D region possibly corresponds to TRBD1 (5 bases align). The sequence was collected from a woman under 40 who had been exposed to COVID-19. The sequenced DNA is TGTGCCAGCAGCTTAGAGGGGGGAACTCAGCCCCAGCATTTT. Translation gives CASSLEGGTQPQHF.